This T cell receptor beta chain was sequenced during a study of siplizumab effects on memory and regulatory T cells. Regarding the study as a whole: Contribution to the alloresponse seemed major for naive T cells, which also seemed more diverse than memory cells.

The study assayed some 100,000 TCR templates per sample. TCRdb keeps only in-frame clones here, not all; method: immunoSEQ multiplex PCR. The data contain tens of thousands of clones, approximately 93% of them singletons. The length of the CDR3 is 13 residues. Germline assignment: CDR1 KGHSH and CDR2 LQKENI. V shed 4 bases, J shed 4 bases, and the junction held 3 bases outside the gene matches. In this sample, this clone turned up a few times. Its antigen is not known. This chain connects TRBV18 to TRBJ1-2; 7 nucleotides match TRBD1. This receptor was obtained from a human donor in good health. Sequenced: non-Treg CD4+ T cells sorted from blood. In nucleotides, the CDR3 is TGTGCCAGCTCACTGGGACAGACCTATGGCTACACCTTC. Amino acids: CASSLGQTYGYTF.